A selection of T cell receptor beta chains follows, all from one sample in a study of T cells after yellow fever vaccination. MiXCR, run by TCRdb on the 5' RACE reads, gives a single entry per CDR3 protein. The table records approximately 300,000 distinct CDR3 sequences, roughly 6.8% of them present only once. Source: PBMCs, taken 45 days after the first yellow fever vaccination. The receptor source for this set is a man younger than 35 who received the YFV17D yellow fever vaccine. Both conserved end residues are part of each CDR3. Fields, in order: clone size, CDR3 length, J gene, V gene, D gene, CDR3 DNA, CDR3 protein. A D gene is named only where the DNA matches it firmly. Size tells how often a clone was seen (once, few, many) or the class of an expanded clone, and some rows leave it out.

clone_size: NA
cdr3_length: 14
j_call: TRBJ2-3
v_call: TRBV2
d_call: TRBD2
cdr3_nt: TGTGCCAACCAACTAGCGGAAAGCACAGATACGCAGTATTTT
cdr3_aa: CANQLAESTDTQYF

clone_size: NA
cdr3_length: 15
j_call: TRBJ2-1
v_call: TRBV5-1
d_call: TRBD2
cdr3_nt: TGCGCCAGCAGCTTGGCCGGGGGGGGTTTCAATGAGCAGTTCTTC
cdr3_aa: CASSLAGGGFNEQFF

clone_size: NA
cdr3_length: 16
j_call: TRBJ1-6
v_call: TRBV9
d_call: NA
cdr3_nt: TGTGCCAGCAGCGAAGGCCCTTCTGCAGGGGATTCACCCCTCCACTTT
cdr3_aa: CASSEGPSAGDSPLHF

clone_size: few
cdr3_length: 14
j_call: TRBJ2-7
v_call: TRBV2
d_call: NA
cdr3_nt: TGTGCCAGCAGCCTATCTTATACCTCCTACGAGCAGTACTTC
cdr3_aa: CASSLSYTSYEQYF

clone_size: many
cdr3_length: 15
j_call: TRBJ2-1
v_call: TRBV5-5
d_call: TRBD1
cdr3_nt: TGTGCCAGCAGCCAGGAAGACAGGGGCTACAATGAGCAGTTCTTC
cdr3_aa: CASSQEDRGYNEQFF

clone_size: NA
cdr3_length: 15
j_call: TRBJ1-1
v_call: TRBV7-8
d_call: NA
cdr3_nt: TGTGCCAGCAGCCCTAACTACCAAGTGAACACTGAAGCTTTCTTT
cdr3_aa: CASSPNYQVNTEAFF

clone_size: few
cdr3_length: 14
j_call: TRBJ1-5
v_call: TRBV6-1
d_call: NA
cdr3_nt: TGTGCCAGCAGTGACGTTTATAGCAATCAGCCCCAGCATTTT
cdr3_aa: CASSDVYSNQPQHF

clone_size: NA
cdr3_length: 14
j_call: TRBJ2-5
v_call: TRBV20-1
d_call: NA
cdr3_nt: TGCAGTGCTCACCAAGGACGGAAACAAGAGACCCAGTACTTC
cdr3_aa: CSAHQGRKQETQYF

clone_size: few
cdr3_length: 15
j_call: TRBJ2-4
v_call: TRBV5-4
d_call: TRBD1
cdr3_nt: TGTGCCAGCAGCTGGACAGGGGGAGCCAAAAACATTCAGTACTTC
cdr3_aa: CASSWTGGAKNIQYF

clone_size: few
cdr3_length: 13
j_call: TRBJ2-1
v_call: TRBV12-3/TRBV12-4
d_call: NA
cdr3_nt: TGTGCCATTTTCCCGGGACAACACAATGAGCAGTTCTTC
cdr3_aa: CAIFPGQHNEQFF

clone_size: NA
cdr3_length: 13
j_call: TRBJ1-1
v_call: TRBV12-3/TRBV12-4
d_call: NA
cdr3_nt: TGTGCCAGCAGGGACAGTCAGAACACTGAAGCTTTCTTT
cdr3_aa: CASRDSQNTEAFF

clone_size: NA
cdr3_length: 14
j_call: TRBJ2-3
v_call: TRBV7-8
d_call: NA
cdr3_nt: TGTGCCTCCTACCGGGGCGCAAAGGCGGGAACGCAGTATTTT
cdr3_aa: CASYRGAKAGTQYF

clone_size: NA
cdr3_length: 14
j_call: TRBJ2-3
v_call: TRBV7-2
d_call: TRBD2
cdr3_nt: TGTGCCAGCAGGATCGGGGGGAGCACAGATACGCAGTATTTT
cdr3_aa: CASRIGGSTDTQYF

clone_size: NA
cdr3_length: 12
j_call: TRBJ1-1
v_call: TRBV7-9
d_call: NA
cdr3_nt: TGTGCCAGCAGCCAGACGAACACTGAAGCTTTCTTT
cdr3_aa: CASSQTNTEAFF

clone_size: NA
cdr3_length: 13
j_call: TRBJ2-7
v_call: TRBV27
d_call: NA
cdr3_nt: TGTGCCAGCAGTTTCTCCTACACCTACGAGCAGTACTTC
cdr3_aa: CASSFSYTYEQYF

clone_size: NA
cdr3_length: 17
j_call: TRBJ1-1
v_call: TRBV12-3/TRBV12-4
d_call: TRBD1
cdr3_nt: TGTGCCAGCAGTCGCCCCGGGACAGGGAACATGAACACTGAAGCTTTCTTT
cdr3_aa: CASSRPGTGNMNTEAFF

clone_size: many
cdr3_length: 14
j_call: TRBJ2-7
v_call: TRBV4-1
d_call: NA
cdr3_nt: TGCGCCAGCAGCCAAGAGGGAGGACTCTACGAGCAGTACTTC
cdr3_aa: CASSQEGGLYEQYF

clone_size: few
cdr3_length: 15
j_call: TRBJ2-1
v_call: TRBV10-3
d_call: NA
cdr3_nt: TGTGCCATCAAAGCCCAGGGGCCTGATAACAATGAGCAGTTCTTC
cdr3_aa: CAIKAQGPDNNEQFF

clone_size: many
cdr3_length: 12
j_call: TRBJ1-2
v_call: TRBV6-2/TRBV6-3
d_call: NA
cdr3_nt: TGTGCCAGCAGTTACTCGCAGCGCCAAGTGGCCTTC
cdr3_aa: CASSYSQRQVAF

clone_size: few
cdr3_length: 15
j_call: TRBJ2-3
v_call: TRBV11-2
d_call: TRBD1
cdr3_nt: TGTGCCAGCAGCCCAAGGGGCAGGGGGCCAGATACGCAGTATTTT
cdr3_aa: CASSPRGRGPDTQYF

clone_size: NA
cdr3_length: 12
j_call: TRBJ1-1
v_call: TRBV19
d_call: TRBD1
cdr3_nt: TGTGCCACCGGACAGGGGAACACTGAAGCTTTCTTT
cdr3_aa: CATGQGNTEAFF

clone_size: few
cdr3_length: 13
j_call: TRBJ2-3
v_call: TRBV5-4
d_call: NA
cdr3_nt: TGTGCCAGCAGCTTGGATTGGCGCGAGACGCAGTATTTT
cdr3_aa: CASSLDWRETQYF

clone_size: few
cdr3_length: 15
j_call: TRBJ2-3
v_call: TRBV19
d_call: TRBD2
cdr3_nt: TGTGCCAGTAGTAGGGCGCGGGGGGCCCCAGATACGCAGTATTTT
cdr3_aa: CASSRARGAPDTQYF

clone_size: NA
cdr3_length: 15
j_call: TRBJ2-1
v_call: TRBV12-3/TRBV12-4
d_call: NA
cdr3_nt: TGTGCCAGCAGTCCGAGGGACCACTCCTACAATGAGCAGTTCTTC
cdr3_aa: CASSPRDHSYNEQFF

clone_size: NA
cdr3_length: 16
j_call: TRBJ2-6
v_call: TRBV5-1
d_call: NA
cdr3_nt: TGCGCCAGCAGCTTGATCGGGGGGCCTGGGGCCAACGTCCTGACTTTC
cdr3_aa: CASSLIGGPGANVLTF

clone_size: NA
cdr3_length: 16
j_call: TRBJ1-1
v_call: TRBV6-1
d_call: NA
cdr3_nt: TGTGCCAGCAGGGAATGGCAGGGCCCGGAGGTCCCTGAAGCTTTCTTT
cdr3_aa: CASREWQGPEVPEAFF

clone_size: NA
cdr3_length: 14
j_call: TRBJ2-2
v_call: TRBV11-2
d_call: TRBD2
cdr3_nt: TGTGCCAGCAGCTTCGGCCTAGCGGGCGGGGAGCTGTTTTTT
cdr3_aa: CASSFGLAGGELFF

clone_size: NA
cdr3_length: 14
j_call: TRBJ1-4
v_call: TRBV6-5
d_call: NA
cdr3_nt: TGTGCCAGCAGTTACCGGGGAGAGGATGAAAAACTGTTTTTT
cdr3_aa: CASSYRGEDEKLFF

clone_size: many
cdr3_length: 15
j_call: TRBJ2-3
v_call: TRBV12-3/TRBV12-4
d_call: TRBD2
cdr3_nt: TGTGCCAGCAGTTTATTAGCGGGGTACACAGATACGCAGTATTTT
cdr3_aa: CASSLLAGYTDTQYF

clone_size: many
cdr3_length: 17
j_call: TRBJ2-1
v_call: TRBV7-8
d_call: NA
cdr3_nt: TGTGCCAGCAGCTTAGGAGAGAAGTTTGGGGTTTACAATGAGCAGTTCTTC
cdr3_aa: CASSLGEKFGVYNEQFF

clone_size: NA
cdr3_length: 16
j_call: TRBJ1-6
v_call: TRBV4-3
d_call: NA
cdr3_nt: TGCACCAGCAGCCAAGACCAGGACAGATATAATTCACCCCTCCACTTT
cdr3_aa: CTSSQDQDRYNSPLHF

clone_size: NA
cdr3_length: 14
j_call: TRBJ2-5
v_call: TRBV29-1
d_call: TRBD2
cdr3_nt: TGCAGCGTTGAAGGGCGGGGGAGGGAGAAGACCCAGTACTTC
cdr3_aa: CSVEGRGREKTQYF

clone_size: NA
cdr3_length: 17
j_call: TRBJ1-5
v_call: TRBV18
d_call: NA
cdr3_nt: TGTGCCAGCTCACCAGCGGGCAGTTCTCGGGTCCATCAGCCCCAGCATTTT
cdr3_aa: CASSPAGSSRVHQPQHF

clone_size: few
cdr3_length: 15
j_call: TRBJ2-2
v_call: TRBV10-1
d_call: NA
cdr3_nt: TGCGCCAGCAGTGACGCGGGATCTCGGACCGGGGAGCTGTTTTTT
cdr3_aa: CASSDAGSRTGELFF

clone_size: NA
cdr3_length: 17
j_call: TRBJ2-4
v_call: TRBV7-2
d_call: TRBD1
cdr3_nt: TGTGCCAGCAGCCCGGCGGTCGGACAGGGAGAAGGAAACATTCAGTACTTC
cdr3_aa: CASSPAVGQGEGNIQYF

clone_size: few
cdr3_length: 15
j_call: TRBJ2-3
v_call: TRBV28
d_call: NA
cdr3_nt: TGTGCCAGCAGCGCCGGGAGTACTGGGGCAGATACGCAGTATTTT
cdr3_aa: CASSAGSTGADTQYF

clone_size: NA
cdr3_length: 15
j_call: TRBJ1-2
v_call: TRBV7-9
d_call: NA
cdr3_nt: TGTGCCAGCAGCGCATGGGACACCTCATCCTATGGCTACACCTTC
cdr3_aa: CASSAWDTSSYGYTF

clone_size: many
cdr3_length: 17
j_call: TRBJ2-1
v_call: TRBV18
d_call: TRBD2
cdr3_nt: TGTGCCAGCTCACCGCGGACTAGCGGGGGCTCCTACAATGAGCAGTTCTTC
cdr3_aa: CASSPRTSGGSYNEQFF